The 12 T cell receptor beta chains given below trace back to one sample, sequenced in a study of T cell repertoires in cytomegalovirus infection. TCRdb re-analysed the reads in MiXCR, keeping a single row per CDR3 protein. The sample holds approximately 250,000 distinct CDR3 sequences, over 8% seen once. The sequencing input was PBMCs. Receptors were obtained from a human donor in good health (CMV status not recorded). Some clones in this sample may be carry-over from other donors' samples.

This clonotype was seen ten or more times. The chain carries TRBV6-1 and TRBJ2-2, with 8 bases aligning to TRBD1. The V gene end was trimmed by 5 bases and the J gene end by 5 bases; junction bases not matched to a gene: 7. Germline CDR1 and CDR2: MNHNS and SASEGT. This CDR3 is built from 15 residues. The CDR3 DNA reads TGTGCCAGCAGTTATCGACAGGGGCGTACCGGGGAGCTGTTTTTT. Protein: CASSYRQGRTGELFF.

At least ten counts were recorded for this clonotype. This sequence joins TRBV28 and TRBJ2-5, with 12 bases fitting TRBD2. Germline V gene lookup returns CDR1 MDHEN and CDR2 SYDVKM. V trimming: 5 bases; J trimming: 5 bases; junction bases outside the gene matches: 9. The CDR3 contains 16 residues. CDR3 amino acids: CASSISSGGASETQYF. The CDR3, as DNA: TGTGCCAGCAGTATTTCTAGCGGGGGGGCTTCTGAGACCCAGTACTTC.

The gene calls are TRBV28 and TRBJ1-1; D gene ambiguous. V shed 4 bases and J shed 7 bases, with 10 bases lying between them. Germline V lookup: CDR1 MDHEN, CDR2 SYDVKM. CDR3 length equals 12 residues. The CDR3 nucleotides are TGTGCCAGCAGTTCCCTGGGGAGTGAAGCTTTCTTT. It encodes CASSSLGSEAFF.

The chain links TRBV20-1 to TRBJ1-1, with D possibly TRBD1 on 5 matching bases. V lost 2 bases and J 0 bases, leaving 13 bases between the germline ends. Per germline, CDR1 DFQATT and CDR2 SNEGSKA (reference sequence). The CDR3 totals 15 residues. CDR3 sequence (DNA): TGCAGTGCTAGATCGGGGGGGGGAGTGAACACTGAAGCTTTCTTT. Translation gives CSARSGGGVNTEAFF.

This clonotype was picked up many times. Sequence at one end of the junction differs from germline and may be a read error. The chain uses TRBV4-3 and TRBJ1-1; D unresolved. Germline loops: CDR1 LGHNA, CDR2 YSLEER. The CDR3 contains 14 residues. The CDR3 region has the DNA TGCGCCAGCAGCCAAGACCCGAGAGTGGGCAGGCAGAAGTTT. Residues: CASSQDPRVGRQKF.

This clonotype showed up many times. The chain couples TRBV28 to TRBJ1-5; D unresolved. With 3 bases removed from V and 1 base from J, the gap between germline ends came to 7 bases. This CDR3 contains 14 residues. Per the germline V gene, CDR1 is MDHEN and CDR2 is SYDVKM. The CDR3 sequence is CASSFRRSNQPQHF. The CDR3 region has the DNA TGTGCCAGCAGTTTCCGGAGAAGCAATCAGCCCCAGCATTTT.

Only a few counts were recorded for this clonotype. The J gene is TRBJ1-2, the V gene TRBV6-5; D gene uncertain. This CDR3 is 13 amino acids long. The germline CDR1 and CDR2 sequences are MNHEY and SVGAGI. The germline V and J ends were trimmed by 7 bases and 2 bases, with 11 bases remaining between them. In nucleotides, the CDR3 is TGTGCCAGCAAAGGGCAAGGAAACTATGGCTACACCTTC. It translates to CASKGQGNYGYTF.

This clonotype has at least ten counts. The chain has TRBV7-6 and TRBJ1-1; no firm D call. V was pared by 2 bases and J by 1 base, with 14 bases between. Germline values: CDR1 SGHVS, CDR2 FNYEAQ. The CDR3 runs 16 residues. The CDR3 DNA follows: TGTGCCAGCAGCTTAAAAACGAGACAAGGGAACACTGAAGCTTTCTTT. Translating it yields CASSLKTRQGNTEAFF. Complete variable domain (other parts from reference TRBV7-6 and TRBJ1-1): GAGVSQSPRYKVTKRGQDVALRCDPISGHVSLYWYRQALGQGPEFLTYFNYEAQQDKSGLPNDRFSAERPEGSISTLTIQRTEQRDSAMYRCASSLKTRQGNTEAFFGQGTRLTVV.

The chain combines TRBV20-1 with TRBJ1-1, with D hard to call. Trimming pared 6 bases from V and 5 bases from J, leaving 19 bases between. The CDR3 contains 14 residues. Per germline, CDR1 DFQATT and CDR2 SNEGSKA (reference sequence). In DNA, the CDR3 is TGCAGTGCCGTAAACAAAGACCAAGGGACTGAAGCTTTCTTT. It specifies CSAVNKDQGTEAFF.

In regard to this clonotype: One end of the junction varies from germline; a read error may be responsible. This chain joins TRBV7-9 and TRBJ1-1; 8 positions agree with TRBD1. The length of the CDR3 is 13 residues. Per germline, CDR1 SEHNR and CDR2 FQNEAQ (reference sequence). The CDR3 spells CASSLMQGADAYF. The DNA of the CDR3 is TGTGCCAGCAGCTTAATGCAGGGGGCGGATGCTTACTTT.

The sample holds many counts of this clonotype. The J gene is TRBJ2-7, the V gene TRBV7-2; TRBD2 agrees at 15 bases. Losses at the gene ends were 1 base for V and 2 bases for J; bases not matched to a gene: 9. CDR1 is SGHTA and CDR2 is FQGNSA in the germline V gene. This CDR3 comprises 19 residues. Here the CDR3 reads CASSLGGLAGGLNPYEQYF. For the CDR3, the DNA is TGTGCCAGCAGCTTAGGAGGACTAGCGGGAGGGCTAAATCCCTACGAGCAGTACTTC.

This sequence joins TRBV20-1 and TRBJ2-7; no clear D. CDR3 length equals 11 residues. The germline V and J ends were trimmed by 4 bases and 6 bases, with 10 bases remaining between them. Germline V gene sequence: CDR1 DFQATT, CDR2 SNEGSKA (reference sequence). CDR3: CSATRTGEQYF. The CDR3, as DNA: TGCAGTGCTACCCGGACGGGCGAGCAGTACTTC.